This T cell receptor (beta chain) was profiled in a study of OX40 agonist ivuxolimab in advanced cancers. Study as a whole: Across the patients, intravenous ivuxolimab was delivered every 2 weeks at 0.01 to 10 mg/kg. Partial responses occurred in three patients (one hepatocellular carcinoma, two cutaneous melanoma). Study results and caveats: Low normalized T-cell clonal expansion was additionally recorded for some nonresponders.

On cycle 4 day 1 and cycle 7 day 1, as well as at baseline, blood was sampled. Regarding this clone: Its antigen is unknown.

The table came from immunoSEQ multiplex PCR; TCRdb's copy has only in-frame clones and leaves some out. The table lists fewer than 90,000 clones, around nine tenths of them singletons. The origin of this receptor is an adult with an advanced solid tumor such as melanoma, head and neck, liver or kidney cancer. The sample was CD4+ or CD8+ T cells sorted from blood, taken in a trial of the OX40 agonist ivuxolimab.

CDR3 coding DNA: TGTGCCAGCAGCGCCAGGGGCGGGAGCGGTTCAGATACGCAGTATTTT. Translated, it gives CASSARGGSGSDTQYF. The rearrangement links TRBV9 to TRBJ2-3; D perhaps matches TRBD2 (7 bases). This CDR3 region has 16 residues. Trimming took off 3 bases at V and 4 bases at J, with 18 bases between the two ends. Germline V CDR1 and CDR2: SGDLS, YYNGEE.